The 9 T cell receptor beta chains in this list originate from one sample, sequenced in a study of blood T cell repertoires in COVID-19. The repertoire was sequenced with immunoSEQ multiplex PCR; TCRdb's copy has only in-frame clones and lacks some. The data hold approximately 70,000 clones, with approximately 90% observed a single time. Sequencing used peripheral blood. The receptors originated from a woman aged 45 to 65 with COVID-19, enrolled during active disease.

The chain combines TRBV7-9 with TRBJ2-7; the D gene is possibly TRBD1 (6 bases). This CDR3 has 13 amino acids. Between the trimmed V and J ends, which lost 6 bases and 4 bases, there was a span of 13 bases. Germline CDR1 is SEHNR and CDR2 is FQNEAQ (reference sequence). DNA of the CDR3: TGTGCCAGCAGTCAGGGGTTGGTGTACGAGCAGTACTTC. Translating it yields CASSQGLVYEQYF.

The V call is TRBV19, the J call TRBJ2-3, with a tentative D call TRBD2 (7 bases). Trimming shortened V by 8 bases and J by 3 bases, and 15 bases separated the two germline ends. From germline, CDR1 is LNHDA and CDR2 SQIVND (reference sequence). This CDR3 contains 14 residues. The DNA for the CDR3 is TGTGCCAGTTTGCACGGGGGGCGTACAGATACGCAGTATTTT. Translating gives CASLHGGRTDTQYF. The full variable domain, in which reference TRBV19 and TRBJ2-3 provide the parts outside the CDR3, is DGGITQSPKYLFRKEGQNVTLSCEQNLNHDAMYWYRQDPGQGLRLIYYSQIVNDFQKGDIAEGYSVSREKKESFPLTVTSAQKNPTAFYLCASLHGGRTDTQYFGPGTRLTVL.

The table lists this clone with a count of one. The chain joins TRBV2 to TRBJ2-3; 8 bases align to TRBD1. With V trimmed by 6 bases and J by 2 bases, 10 bases remained unmatched. Per germline, CDR1 SNHLY and CDR2 FYNNEI. The CDR3 spans 16 residues. The chain's CDR3 is CASSPQGAITTDTQYF. The CDR3 DNA reads TGTGCCAGCAGCCCCCAGGGGGCAATTACCACAGATACGCAGTATTTT. The variable domain in full, with the rest retrieved from reference TRBV2 and TRBJ2-3, is EPEVTQTPSHQVTQMGQEVILRCVPISNHLYFYWYRQILGQKVEFLVSFYNNEISEKSEIFDDQFSVERPDGSNFTLKIRSTKLEDSAMYFCASSPQGAITTDTQYFGPGTRLTVL.

This clone has a single count. CDR3 loop: CASSQDVAGKTNEQFF. The CDR3 region has the DNA TGTGCCAGCAGCCAAGACGTAGCGGGAAAGACCAATGAGCAGTTCTTC. V gene TRBV3-1 (or the pseudogene TRBV3-2) combines with J gene TRBJ2-1; 8 bases agree with TRBD2. In germline, CDR1 is LGHDT, CDR2 YNNKEL (reference sequence). J was trimmed by 6 bases and V by 0 bases; bases with no gene match: 7. The CDR3 spans 16 residues.

This clone was observed once. V gene TRBV28 combines with J gene TRBJ2-5; D is possibly TRBD1 (6 bases). The V gene's germline CDR1 is MDHEN and CDR2 SYDVKM. The CDR3 is 15 residues long. The V end lost 4 bases, the J end lost 5 bases, and 17 bases lay between the germline ends. The CDR3 nucleotides read TGTGCCAGCAGTTCATCCCAACAGGGTGGGGAGACCCAGTACTTC. Translated, it gives CASSSSQQGGETQYF.

In its sample, this clone was seen once. The gene calls are TRBV6-5 and TRBJ2-7; TRBD2 is a possible D gene (5 bases). In germline, CDR1 is MNHEY, CDR2 SVGAGI. The CDR3 spans 11 residues. V shed 4 bases and J shed 5 bases, with 6 bases lying between them. CDR3 amino acids: CASSLRDEQYF. The CDR3 nucleotides are TGTGCCAGCAGTTTGAGGGACGAGCAGTACTTC.

The gene calls are TRBV2 and TRBJ1-1, with a tentative D call TRBD1 (6 bases). The CDR3 spans 11 residues. The germline V gene encodes CDR1 SNHLY and CDR2 FYNNEI. V dropped 8 bases and J dropped 14 bases, with 18 bases sitting between them. The CDR3 coding sequence is TGTGCCAGCGGAGTCAGGGGCCCAGGGTTCTTT. It translates to CASGVRGPGFF.

The chain employs TRBV28 and TRBJ2-6, with unresolved D. This CDR3 contains 14 residues. The germline V gene encodes CDR1 MDHEN and CDR2 SYDVKM. Trimming pared 4 bases from V and 2 bases from J, leaving 6 bases between. The CDR3 loop reads CASSSVPGANVLTF. The CDR3 DNA follows: TGTGCCAGCAGTTCCGTCCCTGGGGCCAACGTCCTGACTTTC.

J is TRBJ2-4 and V is TRBV4-1; D may be TRBD2 (5 bases). V shed 3 bases and J shed 1 base, with 13 bases lying between them. Germline-derived CDR1 and CDR2 are MGHRA and YSYEKL. The CDR3 consists of 16 residues. The DNA of the CDR3 is TGCGCCAGCAGCCATGGACTTACTGAGGCCAAAAACATTCAGTACTTC. Translated: CASSHGLTEAKNIQYF.